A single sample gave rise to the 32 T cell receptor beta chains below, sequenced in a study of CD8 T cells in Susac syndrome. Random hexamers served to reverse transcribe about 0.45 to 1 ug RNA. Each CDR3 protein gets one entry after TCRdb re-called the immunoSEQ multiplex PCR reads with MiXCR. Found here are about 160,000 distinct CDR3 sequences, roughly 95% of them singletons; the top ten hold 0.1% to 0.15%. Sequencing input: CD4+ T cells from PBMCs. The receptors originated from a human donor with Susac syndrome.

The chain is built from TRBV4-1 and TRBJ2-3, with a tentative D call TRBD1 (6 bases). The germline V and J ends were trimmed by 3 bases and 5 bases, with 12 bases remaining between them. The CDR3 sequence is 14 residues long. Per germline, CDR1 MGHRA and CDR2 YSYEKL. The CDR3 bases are TGCGCCAGCAGCCAGGGGGCCCCGGGAGATACGCAGTATTTT. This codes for CASSQGAPGDTQYF.

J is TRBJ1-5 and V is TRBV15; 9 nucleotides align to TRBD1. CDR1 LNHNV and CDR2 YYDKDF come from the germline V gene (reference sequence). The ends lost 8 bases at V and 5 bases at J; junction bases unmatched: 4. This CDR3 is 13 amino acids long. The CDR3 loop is CATAGQGYQPQHF. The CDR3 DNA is TGTGCCACCGCGGGACAGGGTTATCAGCCCCAGCATTTT.

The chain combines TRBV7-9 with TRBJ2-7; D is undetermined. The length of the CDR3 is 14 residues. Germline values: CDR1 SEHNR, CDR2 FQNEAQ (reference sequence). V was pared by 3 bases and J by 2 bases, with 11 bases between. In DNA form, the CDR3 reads TGTGCCAGCAGCTTCGCGACTGATACCTACGAGCAGTACTTC. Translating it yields CASSFATDTYEQYF.

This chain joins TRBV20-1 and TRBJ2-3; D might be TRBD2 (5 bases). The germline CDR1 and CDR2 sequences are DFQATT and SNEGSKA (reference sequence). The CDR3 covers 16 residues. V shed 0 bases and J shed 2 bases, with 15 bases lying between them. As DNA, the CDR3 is TGCAGTGCTAGAGATCATTCGGACTTCCCCACAGATACGCAGTATTTT. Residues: CSARDHSDFPTDTQYF.

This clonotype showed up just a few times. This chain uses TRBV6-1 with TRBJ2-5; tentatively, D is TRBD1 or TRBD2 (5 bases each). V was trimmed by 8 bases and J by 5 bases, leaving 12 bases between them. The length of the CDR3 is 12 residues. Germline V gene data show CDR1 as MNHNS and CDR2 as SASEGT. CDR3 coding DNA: TGTGCCAGCGGATTTTGGGGGGAGACCCAGTACTTC. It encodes CASGFWGETQYF.

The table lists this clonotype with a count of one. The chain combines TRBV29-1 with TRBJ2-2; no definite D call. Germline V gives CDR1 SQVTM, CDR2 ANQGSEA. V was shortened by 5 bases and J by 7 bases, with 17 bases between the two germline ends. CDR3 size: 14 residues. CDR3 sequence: CSVPGSSAIGELFF. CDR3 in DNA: TGCAGCGTTCCCGGGTCTTCGGCGATCGGGGAGCTGTTTTTT.

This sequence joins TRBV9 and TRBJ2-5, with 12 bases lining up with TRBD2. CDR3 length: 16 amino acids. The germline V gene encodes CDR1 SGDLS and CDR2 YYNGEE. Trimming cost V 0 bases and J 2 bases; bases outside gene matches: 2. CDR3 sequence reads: CASSVGTSGTQETQYF. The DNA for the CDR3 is TGTGCCAGCAGCGTAGGGACTAGCGGGACGCAAGAGACCCAGTACTTC.

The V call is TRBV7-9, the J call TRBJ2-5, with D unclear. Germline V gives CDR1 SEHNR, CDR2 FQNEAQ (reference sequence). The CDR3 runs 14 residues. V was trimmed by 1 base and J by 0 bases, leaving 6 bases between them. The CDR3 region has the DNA TGTGCCAGCAGCTTAGACGTTTACCAAGAGACCCAGTACTTC. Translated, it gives CASSLDVYQETQYF.

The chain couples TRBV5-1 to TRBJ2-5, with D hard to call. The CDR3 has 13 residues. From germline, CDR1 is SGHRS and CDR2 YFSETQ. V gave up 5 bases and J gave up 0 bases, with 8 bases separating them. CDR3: CASRQLHQETQYF. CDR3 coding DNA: TGCGCCAGCAGGCAACTCCACCAAGAGACCCAGTACTTC.

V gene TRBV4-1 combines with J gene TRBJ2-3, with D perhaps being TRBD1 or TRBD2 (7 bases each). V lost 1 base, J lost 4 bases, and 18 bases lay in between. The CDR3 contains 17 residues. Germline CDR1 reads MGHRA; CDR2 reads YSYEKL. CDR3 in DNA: TGCGCCAGCAGCCAAGGATGGGGATCAGGGGGGGCAGATACGCAGTATTTT. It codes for CASSQGWGSGGADTQYF.

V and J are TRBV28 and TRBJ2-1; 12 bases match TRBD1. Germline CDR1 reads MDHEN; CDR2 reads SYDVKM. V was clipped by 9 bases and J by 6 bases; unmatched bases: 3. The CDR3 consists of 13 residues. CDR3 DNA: TGTGCCAGTGGGGACAGGGGGCTCAATGAGCAGTTCTTC. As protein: CASGDRGLNEQFF.

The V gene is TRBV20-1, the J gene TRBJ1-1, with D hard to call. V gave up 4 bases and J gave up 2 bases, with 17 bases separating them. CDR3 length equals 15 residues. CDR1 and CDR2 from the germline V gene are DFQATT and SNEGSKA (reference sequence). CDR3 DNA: TGCAGTGCTAAAGACGTGAGCAAGGGAAACACTGAAGCTTTCTTT. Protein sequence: CSAKDVSKGNTEAFF.

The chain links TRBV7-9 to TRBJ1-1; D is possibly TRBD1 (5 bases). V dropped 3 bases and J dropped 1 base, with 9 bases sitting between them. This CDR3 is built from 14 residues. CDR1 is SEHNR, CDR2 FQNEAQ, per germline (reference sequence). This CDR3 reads CASSLTAANTEAFF. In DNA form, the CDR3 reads TGTGCCAGCAGCTTGACAGCCGCGAACACTGAAGCTTTCTTT. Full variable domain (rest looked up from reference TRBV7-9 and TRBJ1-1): DTGVSQNPRHKITKRGQNVTFRCDPISEHNRLYWYRQTLGQGPEFLTYFQNEAQLEKSRLLSDRFSAERPKGSFSTLEIQRTEQGDSAMYLCASSLTAANTEAFFGQGTRLTVV.

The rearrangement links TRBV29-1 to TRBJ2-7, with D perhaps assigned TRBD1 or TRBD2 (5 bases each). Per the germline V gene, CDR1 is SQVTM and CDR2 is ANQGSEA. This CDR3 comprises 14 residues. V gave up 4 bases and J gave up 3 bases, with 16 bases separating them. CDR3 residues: CSVAMGDPGYEQYF. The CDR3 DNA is TGCAGCGTTGCAATGGGGGACCCTGGCTACGAGCAGTACTTC.

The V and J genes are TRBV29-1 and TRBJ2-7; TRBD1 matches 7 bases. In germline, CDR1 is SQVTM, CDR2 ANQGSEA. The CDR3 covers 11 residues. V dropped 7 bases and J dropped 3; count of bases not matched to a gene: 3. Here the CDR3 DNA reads TGCAGCGCGCGGACAGGCTACGAGCAGTACGTC. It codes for CSARTGYEQYV.

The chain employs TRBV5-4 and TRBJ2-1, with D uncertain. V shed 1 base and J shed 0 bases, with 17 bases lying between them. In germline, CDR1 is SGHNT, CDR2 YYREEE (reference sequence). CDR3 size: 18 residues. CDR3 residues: CASSLRAASASSYNEQFF. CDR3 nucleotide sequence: TGTGCCAGCAGCTTGCGCGCCGCTTCAGCCAGCTCCTACAATGAGCAGTTCTTC.

The DNA of the CDR3 is TGTGCCAGCAGCCAAGAGGTGGCGGGGCCCCTCAACAATGAGCAGTTCTTC. Its protein is CASSQEVAGPLNNEQFF. The chain joins TRBV4-2 to TRBJ2-1, with D perhaps matching TRBD2 (6 bases). Germline V gene sequence: CDR1 LGHNA, CDR2 YNFKEQ. CDR3 length: 17 residues. V shed 0 bases and J shed 5 bases, with 17 bases lying between them.

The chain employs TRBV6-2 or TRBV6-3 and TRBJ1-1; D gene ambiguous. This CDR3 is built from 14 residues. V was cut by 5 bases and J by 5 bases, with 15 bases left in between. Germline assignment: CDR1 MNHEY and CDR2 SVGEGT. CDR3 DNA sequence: TGTGCCAGCAGTGGACGCCTCGTTGGAACTGAAGCTTTCTTT. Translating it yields CASSGRLVGTEAFF.

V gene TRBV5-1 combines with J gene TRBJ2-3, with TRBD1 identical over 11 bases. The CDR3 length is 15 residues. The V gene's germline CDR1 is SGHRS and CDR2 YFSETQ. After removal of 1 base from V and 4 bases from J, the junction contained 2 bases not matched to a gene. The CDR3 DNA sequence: TGCGCCAGCAGCTTGCCGGGACAGGGGGCAGATACGCAGTATTTT. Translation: CASSLPGQGADTQYF.

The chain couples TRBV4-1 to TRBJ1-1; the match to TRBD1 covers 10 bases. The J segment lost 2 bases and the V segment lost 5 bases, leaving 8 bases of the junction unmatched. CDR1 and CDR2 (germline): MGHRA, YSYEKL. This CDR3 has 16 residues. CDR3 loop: CASSSDPTGGNTEAFF. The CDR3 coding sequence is TGCGCCAGCAGCTCCGACCCGACAGGGGGCAACACTGAAGCTTTCTTT.

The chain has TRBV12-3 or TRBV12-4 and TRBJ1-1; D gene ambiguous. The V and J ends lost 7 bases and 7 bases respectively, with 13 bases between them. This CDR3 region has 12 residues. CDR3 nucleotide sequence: TGTGCCAGCAACCCGGGCCGCCTTGAAGCTTTCTTT. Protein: CASNPGRLEAFF.

This chain's CDR3 is CASSLDVVRETQYF. For the CDR3, the DNA is TGTGCCAGCAGCTTGGACGTAGTTCGAGAGACCCAGTACTTC. The chain has TRBV5-5 and TRBJ2-5; D is ambiguous. This CDR3 is built from 14 residues. In germline, CDR1 is SGHKS, CDR2 YYEKEE (reference sequence). V was trimmed by 0 bases and J by 4 bases, leaving 10 bases between them.

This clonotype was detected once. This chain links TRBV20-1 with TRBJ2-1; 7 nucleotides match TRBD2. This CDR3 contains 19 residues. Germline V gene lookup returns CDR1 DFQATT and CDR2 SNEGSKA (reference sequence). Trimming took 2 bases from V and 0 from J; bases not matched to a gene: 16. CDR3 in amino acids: CSARSWVGSGMSSYNEQFF. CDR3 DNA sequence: TGCAGTGCTAGATCATGGGTGGGAAGCGGGATGAGCTCCTACAATGAGCAGTTCTTC.

This CDR3 reads CASGTRVEPQETQYF. CDR3 bases: TGTGCCAGCGGAACCCGCGTGGAGCCTCAAGAGACCCAGTACTTC. This chain joins TRBV12-3 or TRBV12-4 and TRBJ2-5; D is unresolved. Trimming removed 8 bases from V and 2 bases from J, with 18 bases in between. CDR3 length: 15 residues.

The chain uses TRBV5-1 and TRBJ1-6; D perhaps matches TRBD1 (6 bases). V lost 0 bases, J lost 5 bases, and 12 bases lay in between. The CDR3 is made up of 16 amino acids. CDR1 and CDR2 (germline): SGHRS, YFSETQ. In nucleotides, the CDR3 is TGCGCCAGCAGCTTGGACGGGACACCTAATAATTCACCCCTCCACTTT. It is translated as CASSLDGTPNNSPLHF. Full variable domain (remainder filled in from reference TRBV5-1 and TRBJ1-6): KAGVTQTPRYLIKTRGQQVTLSCSPISGHRSVSWYQQTPGQGLQFLFEYFSETQRNKGNFPGRFSGRQFSNSRSEMNVSTLELGDSALYLCASSLDGTPNNSPLHFGNGTRLTVT.

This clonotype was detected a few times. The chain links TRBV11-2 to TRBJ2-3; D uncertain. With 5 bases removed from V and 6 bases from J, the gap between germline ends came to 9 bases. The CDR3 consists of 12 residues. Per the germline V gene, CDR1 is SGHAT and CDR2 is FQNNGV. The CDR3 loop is CASSIQRDTQYF. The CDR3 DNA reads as TGTGCCAGCAGCATCCAGAGGGATACGCAGTATTTT.

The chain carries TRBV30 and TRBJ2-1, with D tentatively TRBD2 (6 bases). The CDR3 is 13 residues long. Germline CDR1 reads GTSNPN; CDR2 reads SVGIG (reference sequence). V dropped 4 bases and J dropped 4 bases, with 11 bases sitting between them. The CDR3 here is CAWKGGVYNEQFF. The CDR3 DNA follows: TGTGCCTGGAAGGGCGGGGTATACAATGAGCAGTTCTTC. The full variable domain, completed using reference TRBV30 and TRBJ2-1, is SQTIHQWPATLVQPVGSPLSLECTVEGTSNPNLYWYRQAAGRGLQLLFYSVGIGQISSEVPQNLSASRPQDRQFILSSKKLLLSDSGFYLCAWKGGVYNEQFFGPGTRLTVL.

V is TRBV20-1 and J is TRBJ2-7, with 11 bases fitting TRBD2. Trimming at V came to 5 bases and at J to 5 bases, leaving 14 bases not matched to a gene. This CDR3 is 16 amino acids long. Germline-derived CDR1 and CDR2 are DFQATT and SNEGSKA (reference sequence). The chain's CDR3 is CSAPPPFSGRAHEQYF. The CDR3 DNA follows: TGCAGTGCTCCCCCCCCCTTTAGCGGGAGGGCACACGAGCAGTACTTC.

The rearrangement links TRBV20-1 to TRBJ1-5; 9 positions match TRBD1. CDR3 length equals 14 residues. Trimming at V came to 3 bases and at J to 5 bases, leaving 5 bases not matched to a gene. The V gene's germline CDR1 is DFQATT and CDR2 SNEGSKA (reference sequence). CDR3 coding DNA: TGCAGTGCTAGTCGAGGACAGGGGTATCAGCCCCAGCATTTT. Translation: CSASRGQGYQPQHF.

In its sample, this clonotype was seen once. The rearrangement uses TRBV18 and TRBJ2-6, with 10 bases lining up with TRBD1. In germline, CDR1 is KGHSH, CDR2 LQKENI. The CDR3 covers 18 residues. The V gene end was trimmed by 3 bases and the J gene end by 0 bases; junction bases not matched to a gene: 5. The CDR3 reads CASSPAGQGLSGANVLTF. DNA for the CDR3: TGTGCCAGCTCACCCGCGGGACAGGGGCTCTCTGGGGCCAACGTCCTGACTTTC.

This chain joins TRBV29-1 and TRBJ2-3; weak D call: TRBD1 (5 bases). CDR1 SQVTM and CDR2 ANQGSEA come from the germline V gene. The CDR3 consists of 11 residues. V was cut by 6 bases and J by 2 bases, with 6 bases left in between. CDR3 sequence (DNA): TGCAGCGTGGGGCTCACAGATACGCAGTATTTT. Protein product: CSVGLTDTQYF.

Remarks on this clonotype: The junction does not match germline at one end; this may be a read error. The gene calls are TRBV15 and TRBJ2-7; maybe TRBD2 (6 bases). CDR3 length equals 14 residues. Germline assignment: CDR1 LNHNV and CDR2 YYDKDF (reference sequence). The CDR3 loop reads CATSRDGILPSGEF. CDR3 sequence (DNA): TGTGCCACCAGCAGAGACGGTATCCTACCCTCGGGGGAGTTC.